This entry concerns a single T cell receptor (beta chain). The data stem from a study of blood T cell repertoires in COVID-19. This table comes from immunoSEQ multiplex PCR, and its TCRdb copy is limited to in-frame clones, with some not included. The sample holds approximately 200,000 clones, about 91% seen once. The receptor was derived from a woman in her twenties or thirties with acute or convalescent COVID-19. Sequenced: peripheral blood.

The DNA for the CDR3 is TGTGCCAGCAGCTCGGGTGATGAGCAGTTCTTC. This gives the protein CASSSGDEQFF. The chain carries TRBV11-2 and TRBJ2-1; no firm D call. The CDR3 is 11 residues long. Trimming took off 4 bases at V and 8 bases at J, with 6 bases between the two ends. Germline V lookup: CDR1 SGHAT, CDR2 FQNNGV. Variable domain in full (rest from reference TRBV11-2 and TRBJ2-1): EAGVAQSPRYKIIEKRQSVAFWCNPISGHATLYWYQQILGQGPKLLIQFQNNGVVDDSQLPKDRFSAERLKGVDSTLKIQPAKLEDSAVYLCASSSGDEQFFGPGTRLTVL.